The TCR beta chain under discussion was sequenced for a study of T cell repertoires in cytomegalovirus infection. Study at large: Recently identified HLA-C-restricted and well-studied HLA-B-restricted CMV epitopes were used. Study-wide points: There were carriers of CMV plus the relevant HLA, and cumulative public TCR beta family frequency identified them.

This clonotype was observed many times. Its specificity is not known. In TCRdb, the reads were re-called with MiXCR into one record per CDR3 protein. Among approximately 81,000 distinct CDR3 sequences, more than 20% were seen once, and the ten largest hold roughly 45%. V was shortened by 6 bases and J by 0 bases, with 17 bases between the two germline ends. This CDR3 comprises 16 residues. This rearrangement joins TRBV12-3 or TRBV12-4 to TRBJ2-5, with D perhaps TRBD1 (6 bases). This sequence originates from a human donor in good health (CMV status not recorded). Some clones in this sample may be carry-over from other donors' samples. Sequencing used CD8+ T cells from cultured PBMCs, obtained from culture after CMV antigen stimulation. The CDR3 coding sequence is TGTGCCAGCAGCTTCACTCAGGGGTCGTACCAAGAGACCCAGTACTTC. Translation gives CASSFTQGSYQETQYF.